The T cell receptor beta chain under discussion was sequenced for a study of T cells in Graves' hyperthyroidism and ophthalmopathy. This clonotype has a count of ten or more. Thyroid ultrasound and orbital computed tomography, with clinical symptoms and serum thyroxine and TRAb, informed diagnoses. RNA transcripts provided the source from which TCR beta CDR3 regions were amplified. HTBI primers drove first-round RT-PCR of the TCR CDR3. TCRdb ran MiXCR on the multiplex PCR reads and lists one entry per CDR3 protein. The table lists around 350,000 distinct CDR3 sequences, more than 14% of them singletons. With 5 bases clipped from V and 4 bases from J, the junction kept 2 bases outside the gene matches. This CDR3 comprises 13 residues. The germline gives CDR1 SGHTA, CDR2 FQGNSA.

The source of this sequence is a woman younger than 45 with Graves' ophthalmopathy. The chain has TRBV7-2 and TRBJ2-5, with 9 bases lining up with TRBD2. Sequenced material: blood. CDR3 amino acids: CASSTAGGETQYF. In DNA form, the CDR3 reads TGTGCCAGCAGCACAGCGGGGGGAGAGACCCAGTACTTC.